The clone carrying this T cell receptor beta chain turned up a few times. The sample belongs to a study of control samples from healthy donors and cancer patients. Generated by immunoSEQ multiplex PCR, the TCRdb table keeps only in-frame clones and is missing some. There are around 130,000 clones in the sample; about 90% occur only once, and just over 7.5% lies in the top ten. CDR1 is SGHTA and CDR2 is FQGNSA in the germline V gene. V lost 2 bases and J lost 0, with 8 bases in between. The length of the CDR3 is 15 residues. The TCR was taken from a man between 45 and 60 years old with head and neck cancer. This chain joins TRBV7-2 and TRBJ1-3; D gene unclear. Sequencing was done on a sample of PBMCs. The CDR3 DNA reads TGTGCCAGCAGCTTAAACGGGATCTCTGGAAACACCATATATTTT. Protein product: CASSLNGISGNTIYF.